A selection of T cell receptor beta chains follows, all from one sample in a study of blood T cell repertoires in COVID-19. Clones were sequenced by immunoSEQ multiplex PCR, and TCRdb holds only the in-frame ones, with some missing. The sample lists 110,000 to 150,000 clones, about 88% occurring once. The material sequenced was peripheral blood. All receptors derive from a human donor in a cohort sampled during active COVID-19. CDR3s include the opening cysteine and the closing phenylalanine or tryptophan. A D gene is named only where the DNA matches it firmly. The size of a clone is reported for some rows only, either as once, few or many, or as a class for expanded clones.

CDR3nt: TGTGCCAGCAGTGTCCAGGGCGGAGGGGATTTTTATGGCTACACCTTC
CDR3aa: CASSVQGGGDFYGYTF
j_gene: TRBJ1-2
v_gene: TRBV2
d_gene: -
abundance: few

CDR3nt: TGTGCCAGCTCACCACCTGGGCGTGCGGAGACCCAGTACTTC
CDR3aa: CASSPPGRAETQYF
j_gene: TRBJ2-5
v_gene: TRBV18
d_gene: -
abundance: -

CDR3nt: TGTGCCAGCCCCCGCGGGGGGACCAACTATGGCTACACCTTC
CDR3aa: CASPRGGTNYGYTF
j_gene: TRBJ1-2
v_gene: TRBV18
d_gene: -
abundance: -

CDR3nt: TGTGCCAGCAGCCAAGCTTACACAGATACGCAGTATTTT
CDR3aa: CASSQAYTDTQYF
j_gene: TRBJ2-3
v_gene: TRBV3-1/TRBV3-2
d_gene: -
abundance: -

CDR3nt: TGTGCCAGTAGTCCCACAGGGGCCTACGAGCAGTACTTC
CDR3aa: CASSPTGAYEQYF
j_gene: TRBJ2-7
v_gene: TRBV19
d_gene: TRBD1
abundance: -

CDR3nt: TGTGCCAGCAGTTACTCGACGAGGGTTGGAAACACCATATATTTT
CDR3aa: CASSYSTRVGNTIYF
j_gene: TRBJ1-3
v_gene: TRBV6-6
d_gene: -
abundance: once

CDR3nt: TGTGCCAGCAGCCAGGGAAGAGGGCGGGGGCCCAACACCGGGGAGCTGTTTTTT
CDR3aa: CASSQGRGRGPNTGELFF
j_gene: TRBJ2-2
v_gene: TRBV7-3
d_gene: -
abundance: -

CDR3nt: TGTGCCAGCAGTGAAGGGACTAAGGGTGAGCAGTTCTTC
CDR3aa: CASSEGTKGEQFF
j_gene: TRBJ2-1
v_gene: TRBV2
d_gene: -
abundance: -

CDR3nt: TGTGCCAGCAGTACTACAGGGGGCGGCACCGGGGAGCTGTTTTTT
CDR3aa: CASSTTGGGTGELFF
j_gene: TRBJ2-2
v_gene: TRBV28
d_gene: TRBD1
abundance: -

CDR3nt: TGTGCCAGCAGCTTGCCCAGGACTAGCGGGAGGTCCTACAATGAGCAGTTCTTC
CDR3aa: CASSLPRTSGRSYNEQFF
j_gene: TRBJ2-1
v_gene: TRBV5-6
d_gene: TRBD2
abundance: few

CDR3nt: TGCAGCGTTCCGGGACAGGGGTCCTACCCTTTCTACGAGCAGTACTTC
CDR3aa: CSVPGQGSYPFYEQYF
j_gene: TRBJ2-7
v_gene: TRBV29-1
d_gene: TRBD1
abundance: -

CDR3nt: TGTGCCTGGAGTGTACTTCTAGCGGGGTACAATGAGCAGTTCTTC
CDR3aa: CAWSVLLAGYNEQFF
j_gene: TRBJ2-1
v_gene: TRBV30
d_gene: TRBD2
abundance: many

CDR3nt: TGTGCCAGCAGCTTAGCCGGGACAGGGGGAAACACCATATATTTT
CDR3aa: CASSLAGTGGNTIYF
j_gene: TRBJ1-3
v_gene: TRBV7-8
d_gene: TRBD1
abundance: -

CDR3nt: TGTGCCAGCAGCGTTTTCGGTACAGGGAACTATGGCTACACCTTC
CDR3aa: CASSVFGTGNYGYTF
j_gene: TRBJ1-2
v_gene: TRBV9
d_gene: -
abundance: -

CDR3nt: TGTGCCAGCAGCACCCTTCGGACAGGGGAGAGCTCCTATAATTCACCCCTCCACTTT
CDR3aa: CASSTLRTGESSYNSPLHF
j_gene: TRBJ1-6
v_gene: TRBV5-6
d_gene: TRBD1
abundance: -

CDR3nt: TGTGCCAGTGACCCCGGGGGAGGGAACGGGAACTATGGCTACACCTTC
CDR3aa: CASDPGGGNGNYGYTF
j_gene: TRBJ1-2
v_gene: TRBV28
d_gene: -
abundance: -

CDR3nt: TGTGCCAGCAGTTACTCGAAAGGGGACAATGAGCAGTTCTTC
CDR3aa: CASSYSKGDNEQFF
j_gene: TRBJ2-1
v_gene: TRBV6-5
d_gene: -
abundance: -

CDR3nt: TGCAGCGTTGAAATGGGGGGTAATCAGCCCCAGCATTTT
CDR3aa: CSVEMGGNQPQHF
j_gene: TRBJ1-5
v_gene: TRBV29-1
d_gene: -
abundance: -

CDR3nt: TGTACCTTAGCGGGCAGTAATGAGCAGTTCTTC
CDR3aa: CTLAGSNEQFF
j_gene: TRBJ2-1
v_gene: TRBV6-5
d_gene: TRBD2
abundance: many

CDR3nt: TGTGCCAGTAGTATAGACAACCTCGGACAGGGGCAAGCCAAAAACATTCAGTACTTC
CDR3aa: CASSIDNLGQGQAKNIQYF
j_gene: TRBJ2-4
v_gene: TRBV19
d_gene: TRBD1
abundance: -

CDR3nt: TGCAGCGTTGAACCCCAGCGGGGCCCGCTTAATGAGCAGTTCTTC
CDR3aa: CSVEPQRGPLNEQFF
j_gene: TRBJ2-1
v_gene: TRBV29-1
d_gene: TRBD2
abundance: -

CDR3nt: TGTGCCAGCAGCTTGACAGTTACCCTAAACACAGATACGCAGTATTTT
CDR3aa: CASSLTVTLNTDTQYF
j_gene: TRBJ2-3
v_gene: TRBV7-3
d_gene: -
abundance: -

CDR3nt: TGTGCCAGCAGCTCACCGGGACAGGGGGCCGAGCAGTACTTC
CDR3aa: CASSSPGQGAEQYF
j_gene: TRBJ2-7
v_gene: TRBV7-9
d_gene: TRBD1
abundance: -

CDR3nt: TGTGCCAGCAGCCGGGACAGGGGAGGCTCCTACGAGCAGTACTTC
CDR3aa: CASSRDRGGSYEQYF
j_gene: TRBJ2-7
v_gene: TRBV6-2/TRBV6-3
d_gene: TRBD1
abundance: -

CDR3nt: TGTGCCAGCAGCGTCGGGACAGGGGGAACTGAAGCTTTCTTT
CDR3aa: CASSVGTGGTEAFF
j_gene: TRBJ1-1
v_gene: TRBV7-3
d_gene: TRBD1
abundance: -

CDR3nt: TGTGCCAGCAACCTATCCCCGGGCCAGCTAGGGGGAGAGCAGTTCTTC
CDR3aa: CASNLSPGQLGGEQFF
j_gene: TRBJ2-1
v_gene: TRBV14
d_gene: -
abundance: -

CDR3nt: TGTGCCACCAGTGAAACGACTAGCGGGTCCTACAATGAGCAGTTCTTC
CDR3aa: CATSETTSGSYNEQFF
j_gene: TRBJ2-1
v_gene: TRBV24-1
d_gene: TRBD2
abundance: -

CDR3nt: TGTGCCAGCAGACCCCAGGGGTTTTATCAGCCCCAGCATTTT
CDR3aa: CASRPQGFYQPQHF
j_gene: TRBJ1-5
v_gene: TRBV6-5
d_gene: -
abundance: -

CDR3nt: TGTGCCAGCAGCAACCGGGACAGGGATTCACCCCTCCACTTT
CDR3aa: CASSNRDRDSPLHF
j_gene: TRBJ1-6
v_gene: TRBV13
d_gene: TRBD1
abundance: -

CDR3nt: TGTGCCAGCAGCAAAGAGCGGGACTACGAGGATCCAGATACGCAGTATTTT
CDR3aa: CASSKERDYEDPDTQYF
j_gene: TRBJ2-3
v_gene: TRBV21-1
d_gene: -
abundance: -

CDR3nt: TGTGCCAGCAGCTTAGGAGGGGGAGCGGGAGTGGCCGGGGAGCTGTTTTTT
CDR3aa: CASSLGGGAGVAGELFF
j_gene: TRBJ2-2
v_gene: TRBV7-2
d_gene: TRBD2
abundance: -

CDR3nt: TGTGCCAGCAGCTTCTCAGTTTCGGGAGTAGCTTTCTTT
CDR3aa: CASSFSVSGVAFF
j_gene: TRBJ1-1
v_gene: TRBV7-8
d_gene: -
abundance: few

CDR3nt: TGTGCCAGCAGCGTAGCCCGGGACACCTACACCGGGGAGCTGTTTTTT
CDR3aa: CASSVARDTYTGELFF
j_gene: TRBJ2-2
v_gene: TRBV9
d_gene: -
abundance: -

CDR3nt: TGTGCTAGTGGTTTGGGCCTTGGGACAGGGGGACACAATGAGCAGTTCTTC
CDR3aa: CASGLGLGTGGHNEQFF
j_gene: TRBJ2-1
v_gene: TRBV12-5
d_gene: TRBD1
abundance: -

CDR3nt: TGTGCCAGCAGCCTCGGGACAGCCGGAAACACCATATATTTT
CDR3aa: CASSLGTAGNTIYF
j_gene: TRBJ1-3
v_gene: TRBV7-9
d_gene: TRBD1
abundance: few

CDR3nt: TGCGCCAGCAGCTTAGGACAGGTAACCTCACCCCTCCACTTT
CDR3aa: CASSLGQVTSPLHF
j_gene: TRBJ1-6
v_gene: TRBV5-1
d_gene: TRBD1
abundance: few

CDR3nt: TGCGCCAGCAGCCTGGGACGAGGAAATGAAAAACTGTTTTTT
CDR3aa: CASSLGRGNEKLFF
j_gene: TRBJ1-4
v_gene: TRBV5-1
d_gene: -
abundance: few

CDR3nt: TGTGCCAGCAGTTATCGAGGAGGGTTGAGGGGTGAGCAGTTCTTC
CDR3aa: CASSYRGGLRGEQFF
j_gene: TRBJ2-1
v_gene: TRBV6-9
d_gene: -
abundance: -

CDR3nt: TGTGCCAGCAGCCTGGGACAGGGCCTTGGGCAGCCCCAGCATTTT
CDR3aa: CASSLGQGLGQPQHF
j_gene: TRBJ1-5
v_gene: TRBV7-2
d_gene: TRBD1
abundance: many

CDR3nt: TGCGCCAGCAGCTTGGGACAGAACCAAGAGACCCAGTACTTC
CDR3aa: CASSLGQNQETQYF
j_gene: TRBJ2-5
v_gene: TRBV5-1
d_gene: -
abundance: -

CDR3nt: TGTGCCAGCAGTTCCATTCGACTAGCGGGGGGGAATGAGCAGTTCTTC
CDR3aa: CASSSIRLAGGNEQFF
j_gene: TRBJ2-1
v_gene: TRBV6-5
d_gene: TRBD2
abundance: -

CDR3nt: TGCGCCACCGCGGGGTACACAGGCAATGAGCAGTTCTTC
CDR3aa: CATAGYTGNEQFF
j_gene: TRBJ2-1
v_gene: TRBV4-1
d_gene: -
abundance: -

CDR3nt: TGTGCCACCAGCAAGGGGAACAATCAGCCCCAGCATTTT
CDR3aa: CATSKGNNQPQHF
j_gene: TRBJ1-5
v_gene: TRBV15
d_gene: -
abundance: few

CDR3nt: TGTGCCAGGATTTCCATTCGACAGGGGGGCAATCAGCCCCAGCATTTT
CDR3aa: CARISIRQGGNQPQHF
j_gene: TRBJ1-5
v_gene: TRBV21-1
d_gene: -
abundance: -

CDR3nt: TGTGCCACCAGTGAACTACGGGACAGGGGTCACGAGCAGTACTTC
CDR3aa: CATSELRDRGHEQYF
j_gene: TRBJ2-7
v_gene: TRBV24-1
d_gene: TRBD1
abundance: -

CDR3nt: TGCGCCAGCAGTGAGACCCTGGACTGGTCCACAGATACGCAGTATTTT
CDR3aa: CASSETLDWSTDTQYF
j_gene: TRBJ2-3
v_gene: TRBV10-2
d_gene: -
abundance: -

CDR3nt: TGTGCCAGCAGCCAGCGGGGGCCGAGCTCCTACAATGAGCAGTTCTTC
CDR3aa: CASSQRGPSSYNEQFF
j_gene: TRBJ2-1
v_gene: TRBV3-1/TRBV3-2
d_gene: -
abundance: -

CDR3nt: TGTGCCAGCAGTTACTGGTCGGGGACGAACACCGGGGAGCTGTTTTTT
CDR3aa: CASSYWSGTNTGELFF
j_gene: TRBJ2-2
v_gene: TRBV6-5
d_gene: -
abundance: -

CDR3nt: TGTGCCAGCAGCCCAGGCGGGGGGGCCAGGGAGCAGTACTTC
CDR3aa: CASSPGGGAREQYF
j_gene: TRBJ2-7
v_gene: TRBV5-6
d_gene: TRBD2
abundance: -

CDR3nt: TGTGCCAGCAGCCCGGGGACAGGGGGCTACAATGAGCAGTTCTTC
CDR3aa: CASSPGTGGYNEQFF
j_gene: TRBJ2-1
v_gene: TRBV5-5
d_gene: TRBD1
abundance: few

CDR3nt: TGTGCCTGGAGACGGACAGGGGGACGTGGGGCCAACGTCCTGACTTTC
CDR3aa: CAWRRTGGRGANVLTF
j_gene: TRBJ2-6
v_gene: TRBV30
d_gene: TRBD1
abundance: -

CDR3nt: TGTGCCAGCAGTGAAGTGGAGATCACCGGGGAGCTGTTTTTT
CDR3aa: CASSEVEITGELFF
j_gene: TRBJ2-2
v_gene: TRBV6-1
d_gene: -
abundance: -

CDR3nt: TGTGCCAGCAGCCAAGGGGGGGCGGTCGGGGCTTTCTTT
CDR3aa: CASSQGGAVGAFF
j_gene: TRBJ1-1
v_gene: TRBV6-5
d_gene: -
abundance: -

CDR3nt: TGCGCCAGCAGCTTCGGGACAGGGGACGAGCAGTACTTC
CDR3aa: CASSFGTGDEQYF
j_gene: TRBJ2-7
v_gene: TRBV5-1
d_gene: TRBD1
abundance: -

CDR3nt: TGTGCCACCAGCAGATTCCCCGCGGGGAATGAGCAGTTCTTC
CDR3aa: CATSRFPAGNEQFF
j_gene: TRBJ2-1
v_gene: TRBV15
d_gene: -
abundance: -

CDR3nt: TGTGCCAGCAGTTTGCTGAGCGGGAGCACAGATACGCAGTATTTT
CDR3aa: CASSLLSGSTDTQYF
j_gene: TRBJ2-3
v_gene: TRBV27
d_gene: -
abundance: -

CDR3nt: TGTGCCATCAGGGGACACGGGACAGGGGATTCTGGAAACACCATATATTTT
CDR3aa: CAIRGHGTGDSGNTIYF
j_gene: TRBJ1-3
v_gene: TRBV10-3
d_gene: TRBD1
abundance: -

CDR3nt: TGTGCCAGCAGACCGGGACACTACACTGAAGCTTTCTTT
CDR3aa: CASRPGHYTEAFF
j_gene: TRBJ1-1
v_gene: TRBV7-2
d_gene: -
abundance: -

CDR3nt: TGTGCCAGCAGTGAAGCGCTTAACCAGGGGGCTCAAGAGCAGTACTTC
CDR3aa: CASSEALNQGAQEQYF
j_gene: TRBJ2-7
v_gene: TRBV2
d_gene: TRBD1
abundance: -